This TCR beta chain was identified in a study of OX40 agonist ivuxolimab in advanced cancers. The table came from immunoSEQ multiplex PCR; TCRdb's copy has only in-frame clones and leaves some out. The sample yields about 73,000 clones, almost 90% seen once. The sample consisted of CD4+ or CD8+ T cells sorted from blood, taken in a trial of the OX40 agonist ivuxolimab. This TCR was sampled from an adult with an advanced solid tumor such as melanoma, head and neck, liver or kidney cancer.

The CDR3 DNA is TGTGCCAGTAGTATCTGGGACAGGGGGCAAGAGACCCAGTACTTC. Encoded protein: CASSIWDRGQETQYF. The J gene is TRBJ2-5, the V gene TRBV19, with 11 bases aligning to TRBD1. Trimming cost V 3 bases and J 2 bases; bases outside gene matches: 2. The CDR3 loop spans 15 amino acids. CDR1 LNHDA and CDR2 SQIVND come from the germline V gene (reference sequence).